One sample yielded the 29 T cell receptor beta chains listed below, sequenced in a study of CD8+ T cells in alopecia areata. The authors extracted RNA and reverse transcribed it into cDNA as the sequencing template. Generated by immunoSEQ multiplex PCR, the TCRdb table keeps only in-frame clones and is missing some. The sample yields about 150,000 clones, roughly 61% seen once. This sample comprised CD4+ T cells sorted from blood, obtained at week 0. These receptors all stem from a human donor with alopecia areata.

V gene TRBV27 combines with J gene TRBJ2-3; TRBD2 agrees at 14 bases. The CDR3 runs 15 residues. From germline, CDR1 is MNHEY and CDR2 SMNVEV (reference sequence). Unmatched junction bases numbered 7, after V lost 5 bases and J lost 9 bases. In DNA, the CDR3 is TGTGCCAGCAGTCTCCTGGGACTAGCGGGGGCCACGCAGTATTTT. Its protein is CASSLLGLAGATQYF.

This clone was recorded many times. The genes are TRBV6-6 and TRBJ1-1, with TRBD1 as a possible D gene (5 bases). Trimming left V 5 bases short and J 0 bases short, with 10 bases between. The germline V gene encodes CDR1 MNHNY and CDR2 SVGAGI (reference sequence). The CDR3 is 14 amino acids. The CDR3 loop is CASSPTGMNTEAFF. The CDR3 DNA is TGTGCCAGCAGTCCAACAGGAATGAACACTGAAGCTTTCTTT.

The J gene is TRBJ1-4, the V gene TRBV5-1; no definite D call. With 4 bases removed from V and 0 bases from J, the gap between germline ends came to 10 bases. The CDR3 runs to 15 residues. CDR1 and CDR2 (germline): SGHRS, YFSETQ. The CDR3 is CASSQSRPTNEKLFF. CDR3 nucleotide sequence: TGCGCCAGCAGCCAATCCAGGCCAACTAATGAAAAACTGTTTTTT.

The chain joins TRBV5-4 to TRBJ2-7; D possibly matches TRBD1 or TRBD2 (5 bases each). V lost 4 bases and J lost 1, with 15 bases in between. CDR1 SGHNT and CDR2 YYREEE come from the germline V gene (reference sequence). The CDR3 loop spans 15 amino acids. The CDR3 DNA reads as TGTGCCAGCAGCCCCTCGGGGCGTAGTTCCTACGAGCAGTACTTC. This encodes CASSPSGRSSYEQYF.

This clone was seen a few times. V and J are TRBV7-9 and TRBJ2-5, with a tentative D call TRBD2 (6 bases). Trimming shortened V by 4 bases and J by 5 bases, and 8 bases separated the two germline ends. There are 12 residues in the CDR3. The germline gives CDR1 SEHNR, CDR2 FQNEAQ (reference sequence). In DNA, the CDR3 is TGTGCCAGCAGCTCAGGGAGGGAGACCCAGTACTTC. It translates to CASSSGRETQYF.

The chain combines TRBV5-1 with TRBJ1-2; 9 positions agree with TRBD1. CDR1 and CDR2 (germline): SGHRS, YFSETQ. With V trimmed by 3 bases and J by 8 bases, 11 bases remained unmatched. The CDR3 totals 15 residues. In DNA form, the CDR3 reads TGCGCCAGCAGCTGTGCTTACGGACAGGGGTGCGGCTACACCTTC. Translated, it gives CASSCAYGQGCGYTF. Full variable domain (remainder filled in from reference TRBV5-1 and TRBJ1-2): KAGVTQTPRYLIKTRGQQVTLSCSPISGHRSVSWYQQTPGQGLQFLFEYFSETQRNKGNFPGRFSGRQFSNSRSEMNVSTLELGDSALYLCASSCAYGQGCGYTFGSGTRLTVV.

Here the CDR3 DNA reads TGTGCCTGGGCCACGGGGGAGTTAAAACGGGAGCTGTTTTTT. It is translated as CAWATGELKRELFF. The chain couples TRBV30 to TRBJ2-2, with a tentative D call TRBD2 (6 bases). The germline V gene encodes CDR1 GTSNPN and CDR2 SVGIG (reference sequence). The CDR3 consists of 14 residues. Trimming removed 5 bases at V and 9 bases at J, with 19 bases between.

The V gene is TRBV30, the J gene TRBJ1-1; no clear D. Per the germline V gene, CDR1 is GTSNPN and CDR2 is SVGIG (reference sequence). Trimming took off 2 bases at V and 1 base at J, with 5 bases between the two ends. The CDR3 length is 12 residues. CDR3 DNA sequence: TGTGCCTGGAGTCCCTGGAACACTGAAGCTTTCTTT. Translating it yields CAWSPWNTEAFF. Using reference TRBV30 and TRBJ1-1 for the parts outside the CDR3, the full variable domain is SQTIHQWPATLVQPVGSPLSLECTVEGTSNPNLYWYRQAAGRGLQLLFYSVGIGQISSEVPQNLSASRPQDRQFILSSKKLLLSDSGFYLCAWSPWNTEAFFGQGTRLTVV.

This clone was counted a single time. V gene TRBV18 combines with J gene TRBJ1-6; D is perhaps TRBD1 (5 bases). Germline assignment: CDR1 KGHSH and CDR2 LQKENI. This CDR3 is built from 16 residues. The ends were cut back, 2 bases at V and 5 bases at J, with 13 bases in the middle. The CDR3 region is CASSPARELNNSPLHF. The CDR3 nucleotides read TGTGCCAGCTCACCAGCCAGGGAGCTCAATAATTCACCCCTCCACTTT. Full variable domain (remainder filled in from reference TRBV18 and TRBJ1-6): NAGVMQNPRHLVRRRGQEARLRCSPMKGHSHVYWYRQLPEEGLKFMVYLQKENIIDESGMPKERFSAEFPKEGPSILRIQQVVRGDSAAYFCASSPARELNNSPLHFGNGTRLTVT.

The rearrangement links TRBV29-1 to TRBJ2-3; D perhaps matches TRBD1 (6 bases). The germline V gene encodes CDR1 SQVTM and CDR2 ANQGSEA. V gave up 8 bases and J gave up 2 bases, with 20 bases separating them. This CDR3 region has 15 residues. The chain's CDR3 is CSYLLQGNPTDTQYF. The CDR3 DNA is TGCAGCTATCTATTGCAGGGGAACCCCACAGATACGCAGTATTTT.

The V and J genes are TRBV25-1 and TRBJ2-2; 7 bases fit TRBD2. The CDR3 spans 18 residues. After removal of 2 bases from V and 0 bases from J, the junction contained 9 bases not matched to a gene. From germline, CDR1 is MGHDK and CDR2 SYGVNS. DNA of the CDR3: TGTGCCAGCAGTGAAGGGGGAGGGTGGTACACGAACACCGGGGAGCTGTTTTTT. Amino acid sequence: CASSEGGGWYTNTGELFF.

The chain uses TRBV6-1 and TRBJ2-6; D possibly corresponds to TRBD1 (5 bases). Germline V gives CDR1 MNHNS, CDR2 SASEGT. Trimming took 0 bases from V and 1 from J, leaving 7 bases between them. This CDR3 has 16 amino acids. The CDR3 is CASSEAQGSGANVLTF. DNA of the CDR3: TGTGCCAGCAGTGAAGCCCAGGGATCTGGGGCCAACGTCCTGACTTTC.

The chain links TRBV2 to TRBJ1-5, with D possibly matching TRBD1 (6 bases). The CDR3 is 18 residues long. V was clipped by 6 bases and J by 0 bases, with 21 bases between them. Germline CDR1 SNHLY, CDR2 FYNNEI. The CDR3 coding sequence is TGTGCCAGCAGCGAGAGGGGGGTATATCGAGATAGCAATCAGCCCCAGCATTTT. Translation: CASSERGVYRDSNQPQHF. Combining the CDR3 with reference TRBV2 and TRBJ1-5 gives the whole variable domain EPEVTQTPSHQVTQMGQEVILRCVPISNHLYFYWYRQILGQKVEFLVSFYNNEISEKSEIFDDQFSVERPDGSNFTLKIRSTKLEDSAMYFCASSERGVYRDSNQPQHFGDGTRLSIL.

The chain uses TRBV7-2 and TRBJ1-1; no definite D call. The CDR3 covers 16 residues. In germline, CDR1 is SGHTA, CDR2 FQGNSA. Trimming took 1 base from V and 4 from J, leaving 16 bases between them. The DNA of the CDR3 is TGTGCCAGCAGCTTAGTAACCAGTTCGGCGGGCACTGAAGCTTTCTTT. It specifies CASSLVTSSAGTEAFF.

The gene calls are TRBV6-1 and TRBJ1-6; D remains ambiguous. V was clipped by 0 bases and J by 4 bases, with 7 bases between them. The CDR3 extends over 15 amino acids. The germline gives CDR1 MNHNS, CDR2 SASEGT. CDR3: CASSEARQYNSPLHF. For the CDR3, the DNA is TGTGCCAGCAGTGAAGCGCGGCAGTATAATTCACCCCTCCACTTT.

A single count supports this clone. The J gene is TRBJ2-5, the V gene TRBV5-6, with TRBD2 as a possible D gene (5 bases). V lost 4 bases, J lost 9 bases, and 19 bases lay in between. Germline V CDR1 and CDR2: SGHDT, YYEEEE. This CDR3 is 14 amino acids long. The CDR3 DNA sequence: TGTGCCAGCAGCCCTTCACTCGAACAGAGGGCCCAGTACTTC. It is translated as CASSPSLEQRAQYF.

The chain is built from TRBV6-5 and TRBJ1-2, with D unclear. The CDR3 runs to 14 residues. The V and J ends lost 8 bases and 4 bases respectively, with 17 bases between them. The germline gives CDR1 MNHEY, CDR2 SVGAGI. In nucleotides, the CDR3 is TGTGCCAGCGGTAATCCACAGCTTGGCTATGGCTACACCTTC. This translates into CASGNPQLGYGYTF.

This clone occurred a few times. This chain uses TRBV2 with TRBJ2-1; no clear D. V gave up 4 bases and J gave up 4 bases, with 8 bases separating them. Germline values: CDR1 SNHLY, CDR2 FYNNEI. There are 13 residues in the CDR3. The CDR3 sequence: CASSVWGYNEQFF. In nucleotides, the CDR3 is TGTGCCAGCAGTGTTTGGGGATACAATGAGCAGTTCTTC.

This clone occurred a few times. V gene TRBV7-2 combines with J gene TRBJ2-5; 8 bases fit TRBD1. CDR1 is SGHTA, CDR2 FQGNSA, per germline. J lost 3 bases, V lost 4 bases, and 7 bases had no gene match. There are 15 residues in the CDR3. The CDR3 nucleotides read TGTGCCAGCAGCTCACCGGACAGGGCTGAAGAGACCCAGTACTTC. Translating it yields CASSSPDRAEETQYF.

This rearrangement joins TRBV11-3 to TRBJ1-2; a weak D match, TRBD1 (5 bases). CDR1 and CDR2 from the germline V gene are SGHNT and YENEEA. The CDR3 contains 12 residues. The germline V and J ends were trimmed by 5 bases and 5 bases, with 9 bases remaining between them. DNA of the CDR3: TGTGCCAGCAGCGTACAGGAGTATGGCTACACCTTC. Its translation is CASSVQEYGYTF. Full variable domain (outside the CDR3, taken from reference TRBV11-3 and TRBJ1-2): EAGVVQSPRYKIIEKKQPVAFWCNPISGHNTLYWYLQNLGQGPELLIRYENEEAVDDSQLPKDRFSAERLKGVDSTLKIQPAELGDSAVYLCASSVQEYGYTFGSGTRLTVV.

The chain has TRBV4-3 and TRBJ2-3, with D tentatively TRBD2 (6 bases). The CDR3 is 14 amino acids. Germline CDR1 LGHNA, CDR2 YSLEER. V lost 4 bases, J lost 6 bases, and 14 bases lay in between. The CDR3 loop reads CASSPRDGGDTQYF. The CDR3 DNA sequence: TGCGCCAGCAGCCCCCGGGACGGAGGGGATACGCAGTATTTT.

The CDR3 DNA sequence: TGTGCCAGCAGTTTAGGGAGGGGAACTGAAGCTTTCTTT. Its translation: CASSLGRGTEAFF. The chain couples TRBV27 to TRBJ1-1; TRBD1 might be the D (5 bases). V was clipped by 2 bases and J by 5 bases, with 9 bases between them. The CDR3 covers 13 residues. CDR1 is MNHEY, CDR2 SMNVEV, per germline (reference sequence).

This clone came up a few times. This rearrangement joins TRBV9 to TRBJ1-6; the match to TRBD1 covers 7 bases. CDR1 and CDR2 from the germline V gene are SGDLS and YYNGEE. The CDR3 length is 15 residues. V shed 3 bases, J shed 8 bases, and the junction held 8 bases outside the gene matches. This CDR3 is CASSDSRDRDSPLHF. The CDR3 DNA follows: TGTGCCAGCAGCGATAGCCGGGACAGAGATTCACCCCTCCACTTT.

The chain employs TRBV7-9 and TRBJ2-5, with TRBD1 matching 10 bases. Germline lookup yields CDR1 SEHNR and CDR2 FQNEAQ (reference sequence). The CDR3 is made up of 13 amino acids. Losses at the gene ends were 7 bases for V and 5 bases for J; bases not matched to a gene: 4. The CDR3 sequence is CASKGQGSETQYF. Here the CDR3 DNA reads TGTGCCAGCAAGGGACAGGGGAGTGAGACCCAGTACTTC.

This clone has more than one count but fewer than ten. This chain's CDR3 is CAWSRFRGGGETQYF. The DNA of the CDR3 is TGTGCCTGGAGTCGATTCCGGGGGGGCGGAGAGACCCAGTACTTC. This chain connects TRBV30 to TRBJ2-5; 8 bases are shared with TRBD2. V shed 2 bases and J 4 bases; nucleotides not matched to a gene: 9. There are 15 residues in the CDR3. Per the germline V gene, CDR1 is GTSNPN and CDR2 is SVGIG (reference sequence). The full variable domain, in which reference TRBV30 and TRBJ2-5 provide the parts outside the CDR3, is SQTIHQWPATLVQPVGSPLSLECTVEGTSNPNLYWYRQAAGRGLQLLFYSVGIGQISSEVPQNLSASRPQDRQFILSSKKLLLSDSGFYLCAWSRFRGGGETQYFGPGTRLLVL.

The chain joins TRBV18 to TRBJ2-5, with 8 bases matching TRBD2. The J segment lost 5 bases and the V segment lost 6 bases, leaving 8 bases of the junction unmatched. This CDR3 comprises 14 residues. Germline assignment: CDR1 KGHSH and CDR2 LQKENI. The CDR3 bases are TGTGCCAGCTCCCCCGGGGGGGCCCGGGAGACCCAGTACTTC. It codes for CASSPGGARETQYF. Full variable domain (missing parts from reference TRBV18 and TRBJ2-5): NAGVMQNPRHLVRRRGQEARLRCSPMKGHSHVYWYRQLPEEGLKFMVYLQKENIIDESGMPKERFSAEFPKEGPSILRIQQVVRGDSAAYFCASSPGGARETQYFGPGTRLLVL.

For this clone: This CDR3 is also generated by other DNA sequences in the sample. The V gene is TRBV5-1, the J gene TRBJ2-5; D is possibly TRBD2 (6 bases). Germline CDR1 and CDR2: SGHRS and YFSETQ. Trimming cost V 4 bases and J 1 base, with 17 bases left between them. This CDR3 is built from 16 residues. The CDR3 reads CASSLAGGSGQETQYF. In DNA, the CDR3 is TGCGCCAGCAGCCTAGCCGGAGGGAGCGGCCAAGAGACCCAGTACTTC.

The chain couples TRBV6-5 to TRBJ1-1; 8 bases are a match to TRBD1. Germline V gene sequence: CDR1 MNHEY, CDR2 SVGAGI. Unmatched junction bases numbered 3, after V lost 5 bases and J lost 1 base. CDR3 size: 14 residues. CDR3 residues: CASSQGQANTEAFF. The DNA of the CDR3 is TGTGCCAGCAGTCAGGGACAGGCGAACACTGAAGCTTTCTTT.

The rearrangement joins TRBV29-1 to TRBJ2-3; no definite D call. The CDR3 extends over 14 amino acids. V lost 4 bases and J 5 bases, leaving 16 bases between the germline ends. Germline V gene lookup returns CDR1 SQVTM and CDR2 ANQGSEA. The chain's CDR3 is CSVGRALPKDTQYF. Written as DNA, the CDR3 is TGCAGCGTTGGAAGGGCCCTACCCAAAGATACGCAGTATTTT.